Listed here are 18 T cell receptor beta chains from one sample, sequenced in a study of PD-1 blockade in classical Hodgkin lymphoma. Patients all relapsed after autologous stem cell transplantation, and there was variation in brentuximab vedotin exposure. Some clones are missing from TCRdb's copy, which holds only in-frame ones; the method was immunoSEQ multiplex PCR. The sample holds fewer than 90,000 clones, roughly 90% seen once. The sample consisted of peripheral blood mononuclear cells (PBMCs), taken at baseline. All receptors derive from a human donor with classical Hodgkin lymphoma.

The chain is built from TRBV4-1 and TRBJ1-3, with unresolved D. Germline CDR1 is MGHRA and CDR2 is YSYEKL. Trimming shortened V by 0 bases and J by 3 bases, and 12 bases separated the two germline ends. This CDR3 has 16 amino acids. CDR3 protein: CASSQEPIGVGNTIYF. CDR3 DNA sequence: TGCGCCAGCAGCCAAGAACCGATAGGTGTTGGAAACACCATATATTTT.

This clone has only one observation. This chain connects TRBV6-5 to TRBJ2-1; 8 nucleotides line up with TRBD2. The V and J ends lost 4 bases and 6 bases, in that order; junction bases with no gene match: 11. CDR3 length: 16 residues. CDR1 MNHEY and CDR2 SVGAGI come from the germline V gene. The CDR3 coding sequence is TGTGCCAGCAGTTCCCCGGGGGGGAGTTCAGTCAATGAGCAGTTCTTC. It specifies CASSSPGGSSVNEQFF.

A single count supports this clone. The chain has TRBV4-1 and TRBJ1-1; D ambiguous. The CDR3 spans 15 residues. The V end was cut by 5 bases, the J end by 0 bases, with 13 bases between. Per germline, CDR1 MGHRA and CDR2 YSYEKL. The CDR3 is CASSVEGALNTEAFF. In DNA form, the CDR3 reads TGCGCCAGCAGCGTCGAGGGAGCTCTGAACACTGAAGCTTTCTTT.

In its sample, this clone is medium-sized. The CDR3 DNA reads TGTGCCAGCAGACCCGGGACAGGGGGATCGGGTGGCTACACCTTC. It specifies CASRPGTGGSGGYTF. The chain uses TRBV28 and TRBJ1-2, with 11 bases matching TRBD1. The CDR3 consists of 15 residues. Losses at the gene ends were 6 bases for V and 7 bases for J; bases not matched to a gene: 10. Germline-derived CDR1 and CDR2 are MDHEN and SYDVKM.

V gene TRBV28 combines with J gene TRBJ2-3; D remains ambiguous. The CDR3 is 17 residues long. Germline CDR1 is MDHEN and CDR2 is SYDVKM. Trimming shortened V by 6 bases and J by 3 bases, and 22 bases separated the two germline ends. The CDR3 loop is CASRPRWVFHPTDTQYF. The DNA for the CDR3 is TGTGCCAGCAGGCCCCGTTGGGTTTTCCACCCGACAGATACGCAGTATTTT.

The rearrangement uses TRBV2 and TRBJ1-2; unclear D gene. This CDR3 contains 15 residues. Germline CDR1 and CDR2: SNHLY and FYNNEI. V dropped 0 bases and J dropped 1 base, with 9 bases sitting between them. For the CDR3, the DNA is TGTGCCAGCAGTGAAGCGCTTCTGAGTAACTATGGCTACACCTTC. Translated: CASSEALLSNYGYTF.

This clone was counted once. This rearrangement joins TRBV18 to TRBJ2-1; 8 positions match TRBD2. V lost 4 bases to trimming and J lost 3 bases; unmatched junction nucleotides: 5. Germline assignment: CDR1 KGHSH and CDR2 LQKENI. The CDR3 is 15 residues long. CDR3 region: CASSRGTSNYNEQFF. The CDR3 region has the DNA TGTGCCAGCTCACGCGGGACTAGTAACTACAATGAGCAGTTCTTC.

This clone was observed a few times. The CDR3 DNA reads as TGTGCCAGCAGCTTAGTCTCGGGGAGTAGCAATCAGCCCCAGCATTTT. It is translated as CASSLVSGSSNQPQHF. V usage is TRBV11-2 and J usage is TRBJ1-5; D is unclear. The V and J ends lost 1 base and 0 bases respectively, with 10 bases between them. This CDR3 region has 16 residues. The germline V gene has CDR1 SGHAT and CDR2 FQNNGV.

The chain carries TRBV28 and TRBJ1-4, with D unresolved. Trimming stripped 1 base from V and 5 bases from J, with 14 bases between. Germline lookup yields CDR1 MDHEN and CDR2 SYDVKM. This CDR3 contains 16 residues. The CDR3 sequence: CASSLSAVPLNEKLFF. CDR3 DNA sequence: TGTGCCAGCAGTTTATCCGCAGTTCCCTTAAATGAAAAACTGTTTTTT.

CDR3 protein: CATSGGSGVTDTQYF. CDR3 coding DNA: TGTGCCACCAGCGGAGGTAGCGGGGTCACAGATACGCAGTATTTT. The chain is built from TRBV15 and TRBJ2-3, with TRBD2 matching over 8 bases. Germline V lookup: CDR1 LNHNV, CDR2 YYDKDF (reference sequence). The J segment lost 2 bases and the V segment lost 5 bases, leaving 6 bases of the junction unmatched. The CDR3 spans 15 residues. The full variable domain, its missing parts supplied by reference TRBV15 and TRBJ2-3, is DAMVIQNPRYQVTQFGKPVTLSCSQTLNHNVMYWYQQKSSQAPKLLFHYYDKDFNNEADTPDNFQSRRPNTSFCFLDIRSPGLGDTAMYLCATSGGSGVTDTQYFGPGTRLTVL.

This clone was observed a single time. The rearrangement links TRBV5-1 to TRBJ2-1; 14 bases match TRBD2. The CDR3 is made up of 14 amino acids. Germline CDR1 and CDR2: SGHRS and YFSETQ. Unmatched junction bases numbered 6, after V lost 7 bases and J lost 9 bases. The CDR3, as DNA: TGCGCCAGCCGACTAGCGGGAGGGCCTAGTGAGCAGTTCTTC. This encodes CASRLAGGPSEQFF.

This chain uses TRBV19 with TRBJ1-4; D is unresolved. The ends were cut back, 7 bases at V and 7 bases at J, with 10 bases in the middle. This CDR3 is built from 12 residues. The germline CDR1 and CDR2 sequences are LNHDA and SQIVND (reference sequence). This chain's CDR3 is CASNRETEKLFF. For the CDR3, the DNA is TGTGCCAGTAACCGGGAGACTGAAAAACTGTTTTTT.

V is TRBV27 and J is TRBJ1-4, with D possibly TRBD1 on 5 matching bases. Trimming pared 3 bases from V and 0 bases from J, leaving 11 bases between. The CDR3 has 16 amino acids. Per the germline V gene, CDR1 is MNHEY and CDR2 is SMNVEV (reference sequence). This CDR3 is CASSFGRVSTNEKLFF. The CDR3 DNA reads TGTGCCAGCAGTTTTGGCAGGGTGTCAACTAATGAAAAACTGTTTTTT.

The chain has TRBV7-9 and TRBJ2-3; 10 bases are shared with TRBD2. V was pared by 1 base and J by 2 bases, with 6 bases of the junction left unmatched. Germline V gene lookup returns CDR1 SEHNR and CDR2 FQNEAQ (reference sequence). This CDR3 has 17 amino acids. The CDR3 loop is CASSLERLAGVTDTQYF. As DNA, the CDR3 is TGTGCCAGCAGCTTAGAGCGGCTAGCGGGAGTCACAGATACGCAGTATTTT.

The chain has TRBV27 and TRBJ2-7, with D possibly TRBD1 on 7 matching bases. Germline V gives CDR1 MNHEY, CDR2 SMNVEV (reference sequence). V was pared by 6 bases and J by 6 bases, with 24 bases between. The CDR3 loop spans 16 amino acids. As DNA, the CDR3 is TGTGCCAGCAGCGCCTTTGGGACTGGGGACAGTTTCGAGCAGTACTTC. As protein: CASSAFGTGDSFEQYF.

This rearrangement joins TRBV4-1 to TRBJ2-3; D not certain. Germline loops: CDR1 MGHRA, CDR2 YSYEKL. The CDR3 is 15 residues long. V lost 1 base, J lost 3 bases, and 11 bases lay in between. CDR3 sequence: CASSQVLGMTDTQYF. The CDR3 DNA reads TGCGCCAGCAGCCAAGTCTTAGGGATGACAGATACGCAGTATTTT.

V gene TRBV9 combines with J gene TRBJ1-5, with 7 bases that match TRBD1. V lost 3 bases, J lost 9 bases, and 12 bases stayed unmatched. Germline V gene data show CDR1 as SGDLS and CDR2 as YYNGEE. This CDR3 region has 15 residues. CDR3 residues: CASSAGTGDGWPQHF. The CDR3 DNA sequence: TGTGCCAGCAGCGCCGGAACAGGGGACGGCTGGCCCCAGCATTTT.

The chain recombines TRBV11-2 with TRBJ2-7, with 8 bases lining up with TRBD1. Per germline, CDR1 SGHAT and CDR2 FQNNGV. The CDR3 extends over 15 amino acids. With V trimmed by 1 base and J by 3 bases, 5 bases remained unmatched. The CDR3 sequence is CASSLARGLSYEQYF. CDR3 nucleotides: TGTGCCAGCAGCTTAGCCAGGGGGCTTAGCTACGAGCAGTACTTC.